This record looks at one T cell receptor beta chain sequence and its context. Its antigen is undetermined. The germline CDR1 and CDR2 sequences are MDHEN and SYDVKM. This CDR3 spans 15 amino acids. V was trimmed by 5 bases and J by 5 bases, leaving 18 bases between them. The data stem from a study of cytomegalovirus exposure and HLA in healthy donors. Study-level background: Across around 400 genotyped donors, 81% landed in the Caucasian-associated ancestry cluster.

PCR was performed using 60 Vbeta and 13 Jbeta primers. The data were produced by immunoSEQ multiplex PCR, yet TCRdb's version contains in-frame clones alone and is incomplete. The sample lists over 40,000 clones; 75% to 90% were seen once. Points from the study as a whole: TCR beta V segments were, for the most part, productive about 87% or about 30% of the time in an earlier analysis. Common viral pathogens were later found to be apparently linked to several of the most significant clusters.

The rearrangement joins TRBV28 to TRBJ2-5, with a possible D match to TRBD2 (6 bases). The source of this sequence is a woman aged 40 to 50 in good health and CMV-seropositive. Sequencing input: PBMCs. The CDR3 protein is CASSPPGLGGETQYF. The CDR3 nucleotides are TGTGCCAGCAGTCCCCCGGGCCTTGGAGGGGAGACCCAGTACTTC.